These T cell receptor beta chains were read from a single sample in a study of cytomegalovirus exposure and HLA in healthy donors. The protocol was immunoSEQ multiplex PCR, while the TCRdb copy is restricted to in-frame clones and leaves out a portion. The data contain fewer than 200,000 clones, roughly two thirds of them singletons. The sample was PBMCs. The origin of the receptors is a young woman in good health and CMV-seronegative. Both conserved end residues are part of each CDR3. D genes are given only for firm matches. Clone size is shown for a subset of rows, as once, few, many or a class of expanded clone.

d_gene,j_gene,abundance,v_gene,CDR3nt,CDR3aa
NA,TRBJ1-2,NA,TRBV28,TGTGCCAGCAGTTTGAGGGCCGCCCCTAACTATGGCTACACCTTC,CASSLRAAPNYGYTF
NA,TRBJ2-7,NA,TRBV25-1,TGTGCCACCCAGGGAAACGAGCAGTACTTC,CATQGNEQYF
NA,TRBJ2-6,few,TRBV25-1,TGTGCCAGCAGTTTACAGGGATCTGGGGCCAACGTCCTGACTTTC,CASSLQGSGANVLTF
TRBD1,TRBJ2-1,NA,TRBV10-3,TGTGCCATCAGTGAGAAAACAGGGGTCTCCTACAATGAGCAGTTCTTC,CAISEKTGVSYNEQFF
NA,TRBJ1-2,NA,TRBV28,TGTGCCAGCAGGGAAGGGGGTAGCTATGGCTACACCTTC,CASREGGSYGYTF
TRBD1,TRBJ2-7,NA,TRBV5-4,TGTGCCAAAGAAACCGGGACAGGGTTTTACGAGCAGTACTTC,CAKETGTGFYEQYF
NA,TRBJ2-7,NA,TRBV7-6,TGTGCCAGCAGCTTAGGCAGAATAACCTACGAGCAGTACTTC,CASSLGRITYEQYF
TRBD2,TRBJ2-5,NA,TRBV11-2,TGTGCCAGCAGCTCGGGACTAGCGGGGCCAGAGACCCAGTACTTC,CASSSGLAGPETQYF
TRBD1,TRBJ1-2,NA,TRBV19,TGTGCCAGTTCAGGGACAGCCTATGGCTACACCTTC,CASSGTAYGYTF
TRBD1,TRBJ1-4,NA,TRBV2,TGTGCCAACCTACGCGACAGGGGAGCTAATGAAAAACTGTTTTTT,CANLRDRGANEKLFF
NA,TRBJ2-1,NA,TRBV6-1,TGTGCCAGCAGTGGTCTCGCGGAGCCTTACAATGAGCAGTTCTTC,CASSGLAEPYNEQFF
TRBD2,TRBJ2-3,NA,TRBV9,TGTGCCAGCAGCGTATCGACCGGCGCGGGAGGCCCAGATACGCAGTATTTT,CASSVSTGAGGPDTQYF
NA,TRBJ2-7,once,TRBV27,TGTGCCAGCAGTTTCACCGCTGGAGTTTTATACGAGCAGTACTTC,CASSFTAGVLYEQYF
TRBD2,TRBJ2-3,NA,TRBV27,TGTGCCAGCAGTTTGCGCACTCCCGGGACTAGCGTTACAGATACGCAGTATTTT,CASSLRTPGTSVTDTQYF
TRBD2,TRBJ2-1,NA,TRBV18,TGTGCCAGCTCACCACTAGCGGGGACATACAATGAGCAGTTCTTC,CASSPLAGTYNEQFF
TRBD1,TRBJ1-2,once,TRBV4-3,TGCGCCAGCAGCCAAGTGACAGGGAACTATGGCTACACCTTC,CASSQVTGNYGYTF
NA,TRBJ1-2,NA,TRBV7-2,TGTGCCAGCAGCTTAGTGCAAGGAGAAGATGGCTACACCTTC,CASSLVQGEDGYTF
NA,TRBJ1-2,NA,TRBV5-4,TGTGCCGTGGGGGGTGACTTCCCTCGCTACACCTTC,CAVGGDFPRYTF
NA,TRBJ2-7,few,TRBV19,TGTGCCAGTAGTAGGTTCAAATTGGGGAGCTCCTACGAGCAGTACTTC,CASSRFKLGSSYEQYF
NA,TRBJ1-2,NA,TRBV21-1,TGTGCCAGCAGCAAATACAGGGGGCCATATGGCTACACCTTC,CASSKYRGPYGYTF
TRBD2,TRBJ2-4,NA,TRBV5-4,TGTGCCAGCAGTAAACCGGGACTAGCGGGATCCGCCGGAGACATTCAGTACTTC,CASSKPGLAGSAGDIQYF
NA,TRBJ2-2,NA,TRBV11-1,TGTGCCAGCAGCTTAGGGGGAGAAACCGGGGAGCTGTTTTTT,CASSLGGETGELFF
TRBD2,TRBJ2-1,once,TRBV19,TGTGCCAGTAGTAGTTTAGCGGGGGGCTACAATGAGCAGTTCTTC,CASSSLAGGYNEQFF
NA,TRBJ1-6,NA,TRBV7-6,TGTGCCAGCAGAGATAGAGTACAGAGAAATTCACCCCTCCACTTT,CASRDRVQRNSPLHF
NA,TRBJ1-2,NA,TRBV7-2,TGTGCCAGCAGCTTAGGGCCTAACTATGGCTACACCTTC,CASSLGPNYGYTF
TRBD2,TRBJ2-1,NA,TRBV5-6,TGTGCCAGCAGCCCGACTAGCAGTGAGCAGTTCTTC,CASSPTSSEQFF
TRBD2,TRBJ2-3,NA,TRBV7-3,TGTGCCAGCAGCTACAGCGGGAGTTTTGATACGCAGTATTTT,CASSYSGSFDTQYF
NA,TRBJ2-2,NA,TRBV7-9,TGTGCCAGCAGCTTAGATAGGGGCCGGGCGAGCGGGGAGCTGTTTTTT,CASSLDRGRASGELFF
NA,TRBJ2-7,NA,TRBV15,TGTGCCACCAGCAGAGTGGATCGGAGGCTAGGATACGAGCAGTACTTC,CATSRVDRRLGYEQYF
TRBD1,TRBJ2-7,NA,TRBV5-4,TGTGCCAGCGGCTACTTCAGGGGGCGATCCTACGAGCAGTACTTC,CASGYFRGRSYEQYF
NA,TRBJ2-1,NA,TRBV5-1,TGCGCCAGCAGCTTAGGGGGTGGGACCTACAATGAGCAGTTCTTC,CASSLGGGTYNEQFF
TRBD2,TRBJ2-5,NA,TRBV9,TGTGCCAGCAGCTCACGAGCGGGGGGGCGGGAGACCCAGTACTTC,CASSSRAGGRETQYF
TRBD1,TRBJ1-5,NA,TRBV28,TGTGCCAGCACCCTTGACAGGGGAAGGAAGGATCAGCCCCAGCATTTT,CASTLDRGRKDQPQHF
NA,TRBJ1-2,NA,TRBV5-6,TGTGCCAGCAGCTTGGTCAGGGCGGCTAACTATGGCTACACCTTC,CASSLVRAANYGYTF
TRBD2,TRBJ2-7,few,TRBV7-9,TGTTCCAGCAGCACGGGACTAGTAAAGCAGTACTTC,CSSSTGLVKQYF
NA,TRBJ1-1,few,TRBV27,TGTGCCAGCAGTACCAACTTCCAGGGAAGCACTGAAGCTTTCTTT,CASSTNFQGSTEAFF
NA,TRBJ1-1,NA,TRBV6-5,TGTGCCAGCAGTCCGACATCCATGAACACTGAAGCTTTCTTT,CASSPTSMNTEAFF
NA,TRBJ2-1,NA,TRBV18,TGTGCCAGCTCACCCGTCGGATCAGGGTTGGACGAGCAGTTCTTC,CASSPVGSGLDEQFF
NA,TRBJ1-2,once,TRBV5-5,TGTGCCAGCAGCTTGGGCGGGGGGGCGGACTATGGCTACACCTTC,CASSLGGGADYGYTF
NA,TRBJ2-1,NA,TRBV28,TGTGCCAGCAGCCGCCCGGGGACTCCCCTCAATGAGCAGTTCTTC,CASSRPGTPLNEQFF